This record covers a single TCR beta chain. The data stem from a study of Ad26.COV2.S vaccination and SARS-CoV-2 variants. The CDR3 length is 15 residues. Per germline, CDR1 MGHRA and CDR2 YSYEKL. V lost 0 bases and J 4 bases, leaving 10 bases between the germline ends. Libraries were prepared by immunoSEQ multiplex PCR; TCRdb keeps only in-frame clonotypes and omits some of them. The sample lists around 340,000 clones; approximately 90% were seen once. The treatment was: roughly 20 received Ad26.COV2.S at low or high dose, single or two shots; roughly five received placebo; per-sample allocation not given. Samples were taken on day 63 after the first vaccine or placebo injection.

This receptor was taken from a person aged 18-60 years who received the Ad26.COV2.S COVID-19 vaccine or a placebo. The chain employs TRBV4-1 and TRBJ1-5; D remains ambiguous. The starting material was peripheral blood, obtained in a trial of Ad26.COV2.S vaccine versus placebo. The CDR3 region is CASSQDQGWNQPQHF. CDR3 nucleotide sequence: TGCGCCAGCAGCCAAGATCAAGGGTGGAATCAGCCCCAGCATTTT.